Presented here are 20 T cell receptor beta chains from one specimen sequenced in a study of CD8 T cells in ankylosing spondylitis. MiXCR was run by TCRdb on the 5' RACE reads, yielding one entry per CDR3 protein. The repertoire holds around 250,000 distinct CDR3 sequences, 18% seen once, with around a third in the top ten. Sequenced: blood, either unsorted or a sorted T cell fraction (not recorded which). These receptors all stem from a male donor with ankylosing spondylitis or in good health (not recorded which).

In nucleotides, the CDR3 is TGTGCCAGCAGTTACCCGGGAGGGAGCTCCTACGAGCAGTACTTC. Its translation is CASSYPGGSSYEQYF. This sequence joins TRBV6-2 or TRBV6-3 and TRBJ2-7; TRBD2 matches at 8 bases. Germline lookup yields CDR1 MNHEY and CDR2 SVGEGT. The V gene end was trimmed by 2 bases and the J gene end by 0 bases; junction bases not matched to a gene: 3. The CDR3 loop spans 15 amino acids.

This chain links TRBV4-1 with TRBJ2-1; TRBD1 matches at 8 bases. The V and J ends lost 1 base and 2 bases, in that order; junction bases with no gene match: 13. Germline assignment: CDR1 MGHRA and CDR2 YSYEKL. This CDR3 is built from 19 residues. CDR3 region: CASSQGPGGRLLAYNEQFF. The CDR3 DNA follows: TGCGCCAGCAGCCAAGGGCCAGGGGGCCGTTTGCTGGCCTACAATGAGCAGTTCTTC.

This clonotype was seen more than once but under ten times. J is TRBJ2-1 and V is TRBV9; 13 bases agree with TRBD2. Germline loops: CDR1 SGDLS, CDR2 YYNGEE. CDR3 size: 18 residues. Trimming took 0 bases from V and 1 from J; bases not matched to a gene: 4. The CDR3 bases are TGTGCCAGCAGCGTAGATGAGACTAGCGGGAGGTCCTACAATGAGCAGTTCTTC. It is translated as CASSVDETSGRSYNEQFF.

There are many counts of this clonotype. The CDR3 sequence: CATSRDLGRPSTDTQYF. The CDR3 region has the DNA TGTGCCACCAGCAGAGATCTTGGCAGGCCTAGCACAGATACGCAGTATTTT. The chain recombines TRBV15 with TRBJ2-3; D gene uncertain. The CDR3 is 17 amino acids. Trimming left V 0 bases short and J 0 bases short, with 13 bases between. In germline, CDR1 is LNHNV, CDR2 YYDKDF (reference sequence).

This clonotype was detected only a few times. The chain carries TRBV20-1 and TRBJ2-4, with D uncertain. The germline V gene has CDR1 DFQATT and CDR2 SNEGSKA (reference sequence). The length of the CDR3 is 16 residues. Trimming removed 2 bases from V and 1 base from J, with 15 bases in between. The CDR3 is CSARSFLELAKNIQYF. CDR3 nucleotide sequence: TGCAGTGCTAGATCCTTCCTAGAGTTGGCCAAAAACATTCAGTACTTC.

The chain employs TRBV20-1 and TRBJ2-2, with D perhaps matching TRBD1 or TRBD2 (6 bases each). Germline V gene sequence: CDR1 DFQATT, CDR2 SNEGSKA (reference sequence). The CDR3 runs 16 residues. V was pared by 0 bases and J by 0 bases, with 11 bases between. CDR3 coding DNA: TGCAGTGCTAGAGATCCCGGGGGCTCGAACACCGGGGAGCTGTTTTTT. Amino acid sequence: CSARDPGGSNTGELFF.

In its sample, this clonotype was seen a few times. The rearrangement links TRBV4-1 to TRBJ2-5, with D uncertain. The CDR3 consists of 21 residues. Germline V gene data show CDR1 as MGHRA and CDR2 as YSYEKL. V dropped 0 bases and J dropped 1 base, with 27 bases sitting between them. The CDR3 sequence: CASSQDLVRTRDPSLQETQYF. The CDR3 DNA reads as TGCGCCAGCAGCCAAGATCTGGTACGGACCCGCGATCCAAGCCTCCAAGAGACCCAGTACTTC.

This rearrangement joins TRBV12-3 or TRBV12-4 to TRBJ2-3; the match to TRBD2 covers 14 bases. V lost 4 bases and J lost 2; bases outside the gene matches: 5. The CDR3 totals 17 residues. CDR3 in amino acids: CASSSGLAGEYTDTQYF. In DNA form, the CDR3 reads TGTGCCAGCAGTTCGGGACTAGCGGGAGAGTACACAGATACGCAGTATTTT.

This clonotype was picked up many times. The chain couples TRBV6-4 to TRBJ2-2; 8 nucleotides match TRBD2. CDR3 length equals 15 residues. Germline V gives CDR1 MRHNA, CDR2 SNTAGT. Trimming at V came to 4 bases and at J to 3 bases, leaving 4 bases not matched to a gene. The CDR3 DNA is TGTGCCAGCAGTGTTTCGGGAGGGGACACCGGGGAGCTGTTTTTT. This translates into CASSVSGGDTGELFF.

This clonotype was recorded once. V gene TRBV19 combines with J gene TRBJ2-7, with 9 positions matching TRBD2. Per germline, CDR1 LNHDA and CDR2 SQIVND (reference sequence). This CDR3 region has 13 residues. Losses at the gene ends were 4 bases for V and 2 bases for J; bases not matched to a gene: 0. The CDR3 DNA follows: TGTGCCAGTAGTAGCGGGAGGGCCTACGAGCAGTACTTC. Translation: CASSSGRAYEQYF.

This clonotype was observed a handful of times. V and J are TRBV2 and TRBJ2-7; 9 bases map to TRBD2. From germline, CDR1 is SNHLY and CDR2 FYNNEI. Unmatched junction bases numbered 5, after V lost 8 bases and J lost 0 bases. The CDR3 runs to 14 residues. CDR3 bases: TGTGCCAGCTTAAGCGGGAGGAACTCCTACGAGCAGTACTTC. Translated, it gives CASLSGRNSYEQYF.

This chain links TRBV29-1 with TRBJ2-3; 13 bases fit TRBD2. J lost 5 bases, V lost 6 bases, and 11 bases had no gene match. The germline V gene has CDR1 SQVTM and CDR2 ANQGSEA. This CDR3 comprises 16 residues. CDR3 coding DNA: TGCAGCGTAGTTGGACTAGCGGGAGATGCGGGAGATACGCAGTATTTT. Residues: CSVVGLAGDAGDTQYF.

This clonotype was seen a handful of times. V usage is TRBV4-3 and J usage is TRBJ2-6, with 7 positions matching TRBD2. Trimming took 7 bases from V and 0 from J; bases not matched to a gene: 6. Germline V gene lookup returns CDR1 LGHNA and CDR2 YSLEER. This CDR3 spans 16 amino acids. CDR3 sequence reads: CASTDQRDSGANVLTF. CDR3 DNA sequence: TGCGCCAGCACCGACCAGCGGGACTCTGGGGCCAACGTCCTGACTTTC.

This clonotype was seen many times. The chain employs TRBV29-1 and TRBJ2-7; D perhaps matches TRBD1 (6 bases). This CDR3 comprises 12 residues. Germline CDR1 SQVTM, CDR2 ANQGSEA. Trimming removed 1 base at V and 4 bases at J, with 8 bases between. The CDR3 sequence: CSVEGTEYEQYF. DNA for the CDR3: TGCAGCGTTGAAGGGACAGAGTACGAGCAGTACTTC.

This chain joins TRBV12-3 or TRBV12-4 and TRBJ2-5; TRBD2 might be the D (7 bases). The CDR3 runs to 19 residues. V lost 8 bases to trimming and J lost 5 bases, with 33 bases between them. CDR3: CASLTHSQGGRGVYETQYF. CDR3 sequence (DNA): TGTGCCAGCCTTACGCACTCCCAGGGAGGGAGGGGGGTCTATGAGACCCAGTACTTC.

DNA for the CDR3: TGCAGCGTCCTCCAAGGACAGGTTTGGTACAATGAGCAGTTCTTC. It is translated as CSVLQGQVWYNEQFF. J is TRBJ2-1 and V is TRBV29-1; 7 bases map to TRBD1. V lost 6 bases to trimming and J lost 4 bases; unmatched junction nucleotides: 12. The CDR3 sequence is 15 residues long. Germline assignment: CDR1 SQVTM and CDR2 ANQGSEA.

The chain uses TRBV4-2 and TRBJ2-1; 8 bases align to TRBD2. The V gene's germline CDR1 is LGHNA and CDR2 YNFKEQ. The CDR3 spans 16 residues. After removal of 4 bases from V and 3 bases from J, the junction contained 8 bases not matched to a gene. For the CDR3, the DNA is TGTGCCAGCAGCCCCTCGGAGCGGGAGTACTACAATGAGCAGTTCTTC. Protein: CASSPSEREYYNEQFF.

This chain joins TRBV20-1 and TRBJ2-3, with a tentative D call TRBD1 (5 bases). The germline V gene encodes CDR1 DFQATT and CDR2 SNEGSKA (reference sequence). This CDR3 region has 15 residues. The germline V and J ends were trimmed by 0 bases and 1 base, with 11 bases remaining between them. The CDR3 spells CSARDGAFGTDTQYF. The CDR3 DNA follows: TGCAGTGCTAGAGATGGGGCTTTCGGCACAGATACGCAGTATTTT.

The chain is built from TRBV9 and TRBJ1-5; D perhaps matches TRBD1 (6 bases). The CDR3 spans 14 residues. V was clipped by 3 bases and J by 1 base, with 8 bases between them. Germline assignment: CDR1 SGDLS and CDR2 YYNGEE. CDR3 residues: CASSGTASNQPQHF. CDR3 sequence (DNA): TGTGCCAGCAGCGGGACAGCGAGCAATCAGCCCCAGCATTTT. The full variable domain, rest sourced from reference TRBV9 and TRBJ1-5, is DSGVTQTPKHLITATGQRVTLRCSPRSGDLSVYWYQQSLDQGLQFLIQYYNGEERAKGNILERFSAQQFPDLHSELNLSSLELGDSALYFCASSGTASNQPQHFGDGTRLSIL.

This clonotype showed up just a few times. This chain uses TRBV27 with TRBJ1-2, with a possible D match to TRBD1 (6 bases). This CDR3 spans 13 amino acids. Trimming removed 3 bases from V and 4 bases from J, with 9 bases in between. The germline CDR1 and CDR2 sequences are MNHEY and SMNVEV (reference sequence). Here the CDR3 reads CASSFGQSYGYTF. DNA for the CDR3: TGTGCCAGCAGTTTCGGACAGAGCTATGGCTACACCTTC.